The subject of this entry is one TCR beta chain. Its target is not known. Runs used v3.0 of the immunoSEQ assay and were done at survey level. Only in-frame clones appear in the TCRdb table, and some are missing; sequencing was by immunoSEQ multiplex PCR. The table lists tens of thousands of clones, approximately 88% of them singletons. This record comes from a study of long-term antiretroviral therapy in people with HIV. On the study more broadly: In the earliest collections, sampling predates the 2015 immediate-ART recommendation by about a decade.

Study-wide results and caveats: Repertoires with HIV possessed tighter CDR3 length spans than those of controls. Before ART, certain clones expanded, and these dominated the repertoire at all time points. Relative to transplant donor controls, diversity remained lower despite increasing after ART.

The CDR3 extends over 14 amino acids. CDR1 is SGDLS, CDR2 YYNGEE, per germline. V was shortened by 4 bases and J by 3 bases, with 11 bases between the two germline ends. The sample here was unsorted PBMCs, taken 1.2 years after starting antiretroviral therapy. The chain employs TRBV9 and TRBJ1-5, with D possibly TRBD1 on 6 matching bases. This TCR was sampled from a woman between 35 and 50 years old with HIV. In nucleotides, the CDR3 is TGTGCCAGCAGCCCAGACAGGTCCAATCAGCCCCAGCATTTT. This codes for CASSPDRSNQPQHF. Based on the CDR3 plus reference TRBV9 and TRBJ1-5, the full variable domain is DSGVTQTPKHLITATGQRVTLRCSPRSGDLSVYWYQQSLDQGLQFLIQYYNGEERAKGNILERFSAQQFPDLHSELNLSSLELGDSALYFCASSPDRSNQPQHFGDGTRLSIL.